The sequence of this TCR beta chain was determined in a study of T cell responses to AZD1222 COVID-19 vaccine. The study's findings and limits: Rises in breadth and depth of Spike-specific TCRs came after two AZD1222 doses. At 160-218 and 743-854, vaccine-associated CD4 TCRs were dominant, and they spanned spike. Repertoires were obtained only post-peak T cell response.

The protocol was immunoSEQ multiplex PCR, while the TCRdb copy is restricted to in-frame clones and leaves out a portion. The sample records around 110,000 clones, 85% to 95% being singletons. This CDR3 spans 13 amino acids. V trimming: 5 bases; J trimming: 9 bases; junction bases outside the gene matches: 3. The V gene's germline CDR1 is MNHEY and CDR2 SMNVEV (reference sequence). Remarks on this clone: What it binds is unknown.

This receptor was obtained from an adult who received the AZD1222 COVID-19 vaccine. The rearrangement uses TRBV27 and TRBJ1-6, with 8 bases that match TRBD1. The sequencing used peripheral blood, collected 28 days after the second AZD1222 dose. CDR3 sequence (DNA): TGTGCCAGCAGTCCAGGGGGCAGTTCACCCCTCCACTTT. Its translation: CASSPGGSSPLHF.